The entry below gives a single TCR beta chain sequence along with its context. These data come from a study of T cell changes during pregnancy in multiple sclerosis. Trimming removed 3 bases at V and 5 bases at J, with 8 bases between. This CDR3 comprises 12 residues. CDR1 is SGHDN, CDR2 FVKESK, per germline. Method: immunoSEQ multiplex PCR; TCRdb's copy keeps in-frame clones and lacks some. The top ten clones hold roughly 2.4% of a sample with roughly 61,000 clones, roughly 94% of them seen once. The sequencing here drew on CD8+ T cells from peripheral blood mononuclear cells, taken after pregnancy. The clonotype comes from a female donor with multiple sclerosis, enrolled in a pregnancy study. The gene calls are TRBV14 and TRBJ2-7; D may be TRBD1 (5 bases). Written as DNA, the CDR3 is TGTGCCAGCAGCCAGGCAGGGAACGAGCAGTACTTC. This codes for CASSQAGNEQYF.